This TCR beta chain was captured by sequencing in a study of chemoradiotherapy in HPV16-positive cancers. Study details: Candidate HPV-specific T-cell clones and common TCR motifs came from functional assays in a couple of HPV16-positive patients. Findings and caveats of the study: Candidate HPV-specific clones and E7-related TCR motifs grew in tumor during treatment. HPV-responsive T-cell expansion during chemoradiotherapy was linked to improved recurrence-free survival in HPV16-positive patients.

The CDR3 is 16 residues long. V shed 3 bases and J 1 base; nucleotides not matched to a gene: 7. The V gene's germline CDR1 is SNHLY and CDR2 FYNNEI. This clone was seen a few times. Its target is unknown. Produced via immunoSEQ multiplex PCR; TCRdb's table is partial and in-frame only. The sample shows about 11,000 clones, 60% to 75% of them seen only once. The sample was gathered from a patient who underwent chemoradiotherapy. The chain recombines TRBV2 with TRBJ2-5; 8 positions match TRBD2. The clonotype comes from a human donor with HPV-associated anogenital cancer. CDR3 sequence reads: CASSDLAGGFQETQYF. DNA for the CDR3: TGTGCCAGCAGTGATCTAGCGGGCGGTTTCCAAGAGACCCAGTACTTC.